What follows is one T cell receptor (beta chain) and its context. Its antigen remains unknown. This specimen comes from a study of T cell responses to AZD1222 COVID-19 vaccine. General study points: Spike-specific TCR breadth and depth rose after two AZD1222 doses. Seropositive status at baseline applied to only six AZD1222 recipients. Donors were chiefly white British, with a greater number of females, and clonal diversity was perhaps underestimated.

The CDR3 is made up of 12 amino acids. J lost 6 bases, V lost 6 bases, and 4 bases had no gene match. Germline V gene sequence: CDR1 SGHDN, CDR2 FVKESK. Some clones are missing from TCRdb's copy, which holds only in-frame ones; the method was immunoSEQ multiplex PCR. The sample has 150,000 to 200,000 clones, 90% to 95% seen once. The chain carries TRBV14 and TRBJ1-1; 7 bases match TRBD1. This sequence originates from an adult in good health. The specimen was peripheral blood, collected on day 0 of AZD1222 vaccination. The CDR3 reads CASSATGPEAFF. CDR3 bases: TGTGCCAGCAGTGCGACAGGGCCTGAAGCTTTCTTT.